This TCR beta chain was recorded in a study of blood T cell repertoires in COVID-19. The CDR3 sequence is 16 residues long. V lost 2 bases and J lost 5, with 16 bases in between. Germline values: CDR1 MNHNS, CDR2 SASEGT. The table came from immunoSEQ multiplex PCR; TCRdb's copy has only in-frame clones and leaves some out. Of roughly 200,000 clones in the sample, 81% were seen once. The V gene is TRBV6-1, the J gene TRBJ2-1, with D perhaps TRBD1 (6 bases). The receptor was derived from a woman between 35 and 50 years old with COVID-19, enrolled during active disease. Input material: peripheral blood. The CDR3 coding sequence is TGTGCCAGCAGTGAATTTCGAGACAGGAATAACAATGAGCAGTTCTTC. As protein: CASSEFRDRNNNEQFF.